One and the same sample provided the 23 T cell receptor beta chains below, sequenced in a study of regulatory T cells in long-lasting Graves disease. Arm-PCR of CDR3 regions with iRepertoire HTBI primers generated TCR beta libraries. TCRdb re-analysed the multiplex PCR reads in MiXCR, keeping a single row per CDR3 protein. The sample includes under 500,000 distinct CDR3 sequences, roughly 20% of them seen just once. Time point meaning: persistent/refractory GD, antithyroid drugs over 5 years with positive TRAb. From RNA extracted from PBMCs, the TCR library was made. The material sequenced was peripheral blood mononuclear cells (PBMCs), taken when the disease was refractory, from a patient treated with antithyroid drugs. All receptors derive from a female donor with Graves disease.

The V call is TRBV25-1, the J call TRBJ1-1; possible D gene TRBD1, 6 bases. V lost 7 bases and J lost 5, with 20 bases in between. Germline CDR1 reads MGHDK; CDR2 reads SYGVNS. The CDR3 extends over 15 amino acids. CDR3 region: CASTDTTGRVTEAFF. CDR3 DNA: TGTGCCAGCACTGACACCACAGGGCGGGTGACTGAAGCTTTCTTT.

This clonotype was observed many times. V and J are TRBV7-2 and TRBJ1-1; TRBD1 is a possible D gene (6 bases). Germline V lookup: CDR1 SGHTA, CDR2 FQGNSA. This CDR3 comprises 13 residues. Between the trimmed V and J ends, which lost 5 bases and 7 bases, there was a span of 14 bases. The CDR3 loop reads CASSLEGGREAFF. CDR3 DNA sequence: TGTGCCAGCAGCCTAGAAGGGGGGCGTGAAGCTTTCTTT.

This clonotype occurred many times. The rearrangement uses TRBV15 and TRBJ2-6; TRBD1 is a possible D gene (6 bases). Germline V gives CDR1 LNHNV, CDR2 YYDKDF (reference sequence). V was pared by 3 bases and J by 0 bases, with 9 bases between. The CDR3 sequence is 16 residues long. The CDR3 here is CATSRDSGSGANVLTF. The DNA for the CDR3 is TGTGCCACCAGCAGGGACAGTGGCTCTGGGGCCAACGTCCTGACTTTC.

This clonotype was observed many times. The rearrangement links TRBV12-3 or TRBV12-4 to TRBJ1-2; D uncertain. The V and J ends lost 7 bases and 1 base respectively, with 10 bases between them. The CDR3 covers 13 residues. CDR3 bases: TGTGCCAGCATTCACGGGGTTAACTATGGCTACACCTTC. Protein product: CASIHGVNYGYTF.

This clonotype has just a few counts. The chain couples TRBV30 to TRBJ2-1; D uncertain. The V end lost 5 bases, the J end lost 4 bases, and 15 bases lay between the germline ends. Germline-derived CDR1 and CDR2 are GTSNPN and SVGIG (reference sequence). CDR3 length: 14 amino acids. As DNA, the CDR3 is TGTGCCTGGGGGATCTTTACTGGGTACAATGAGCAGTTCTTC. Translated: CAWGIFTGYNEQFF.

This clonotype has a count of ten or more. The chain links TRBV19 to TRBJ2-7; D tentatively fits TRBD1 or TRBD2 (6 bases each). CDR3 length: 15 residues. In germline, CDR1 is LNHDA, CDR2 SQIVND (reference sequence). With 3 bases removed from V and 3 bases from J, the gap between germline ends came to 15 bases. CDR3 in DNA: TGTGCCAGTAGTATGTCACAGGGACTTTACTACGAGCAGTACTTC. This encodes CASSMSQGLYYEQYF. Looking up the rest from reference TRBV19 and TRBJ2-7 gives the full variable domain: DGGITQSPKYLFRKEGQNVTLSCEQNLNHDAMYWYRQDPGQGLRLIYYSQIVNDFQKGDIAEGYSVSREKKESFPLTVTSAQKNPTAFYLCASSMSQGLYYEQYFGPGTRLTVT.

This clonotype was observed at least ten times. The V call is TRBV3-1, the J call TRBJ2-5, with D maybe TRBD2 (6 bases). The V gene's germline CDR1 is LGHDT and CDR2 YNNKEL (reference sequence). The CDR3 has 13 amino acids. The germline V and J ends were trimmed by 3 bases and 4 bases, with 9 bases remaining between them. In DNA, the CDR3 is TGTGCCAGCAGCCACCAACTAGCAGAGACCCAGTACTTC. It codes for CASSHQLAETQYF.

In DNA, the CDR3 is TGTGCCAGCAGCCGAGGGACAGATAACACTGAAGCTTTCTTT. This gives the protein CASSRGTDNTEAFF. This chain uses TRBV5-4 with TRBJ1-1; 7 bases match TRBD1. The CDR3 is 14 amino acids. In germline, CDR1 is SGHNT, CDR2 YYREEE (reference sequence). The trim removed 4 bases at V and 2 bases at J, leaving 5 bases unmatched. Using reference TRBV5-4 and TRBJ1-1 for the parts outside the CDR3, the full variable domain is ETGVTQSPTHLIKTRGQQVTLRCSSQSGHNTVSWYQQALGQGPQFIFQYYREEENGRGNFPPRFSGLQFPNYSSELNVNALELDDSALYLCASSRGTDNTEAFFGQGTRLTVV.

This chain joins TRBV19 and TRBJ2-7; TRBD1 matches 10 bases. There are 16 residues in the CDR3. In germline, CDR1 is LNHDA, CDR2 SQIVND (reference sequence). V lost 5 bases, J lost 1 base, and 8 bases stayed unmatched. CDR3 sequence reads: CASSPLSGQGSYEQYF. For the CDR3, the DNA is TGTGCCAGTAGTCCACTCTCGGGACAGGGGTCCTACGAGCAGTACTTC.

This clonotype was seen ten or more times. The chain links TRBV7-6 to TRBJ2-2; D is undetermined. The V end was cut by 11 bases, the J end by 7 bases, with 11 bases between. Germline V gives CDR1 SGHVS, CDR2 FNYEAQ. The CDR3 spans 11 residues. The CDR3 reads CALLSGGELFF. DNA for the CDR3: TGTGCCCTCCTCTCGGGCGGGGAGCTGTTTTTT.

The table lists this clonotype with many counts. This chain links TRBV28 with TRBJ1-1; tentative D call: TRBD1 (5 bases). CDR3 size: 13 residues. Trimming stripped 7 bases from V and 7 bases from J, with 16 bases between. Germline lookup yields CDR1 MDHEN and CDR2 SYDVKM. CDR3 sequence (DNA): TGTGCCAGCATCATAACAGGTGGGCTTGAAGCTTTCTTT. It translates to CASIITGGLEAFF.

CDR3 nucleotide sequence: TGTGCCTGGAGGGCAGGATCCACTGAAGCTTTCTTT. Its translation is CAWRAGSTEAFF. The rearrangement joins TRBV30 to TRBJ1-1, with D unclear. Germline CDR1 reads GTSNPN; CDR2 reads SVGIG (reference sequence). Trimming cost V 3 bases and J 4 bases, with 9 bases left between them. The CDR3 has 12 amino acids. The whole variable domain, remainder taken from reference TRBV30 and TRBJ1-1, is SQTIHQWPATLVQPVGSPLSLECTVEGTSNPNLYWYRQAAGRGLQLLFYSVGIGQISSEVPQNLSASRPQDRQFILSSKKLLLSDSGFYLCAWRAGSTEAFFGQGTRLTVV.

This clonotype was counted ten times or more. The J gene is TRBJ2-2, the V gene TRBV6-2 or TRBV6-3; D may be TRBD1 (5 bases). V was clipped by 11 bases and J by 6 bases, with 19 bases between them. Germline lookup yields CDR1 MNHEY and CDR2 SVGEGT. This CDR3 spans 14 amino acids. CDR3 bases: TGTGCCGCGAGTATGGGGCCACCACCCGGGGAGCTGTTTTTT. Its translation: CAASMGPPPGELFF.

As concerns this clonotype: A much larger clonotype is one base distant, so this may be a read error. The chain has TRBV2 and TRBJ1-1; 8 nucleotides align to TRBD1. The CDR3 consists of 13 residues. J was trimmed by 10 bases and V by 6 bases; bases with no gene match: 10. Germline-derived CDR1 and CDR2 are SNHLY and FYNNEI. As DNA, the CDR3 is TGTGCCAGCAGGTCGACTACAGGGGGTGTAGCTTTCTTT. This encodes CASRSTTGGVAFF.

This clonotype was counted many times. The chain is built from TRBV7-2 and TRBJ2-7; 8 bases are shared with TRBD2. The CDR3 runs 16 residues. With V trimmed by 1 base and J by 6 bases, 11 bases remained unmatched. CDR1 is SGHTA and CDR2 is FQGNSA in the germline V gene. DNA of the CDR3: TGTGCCAGCAGCTTAGTTGCGGGAGGTCTCCCGGCCGAGCAGTACTTC. It codes for CASSLVAGGLPAEQYF.

This clonotype was seen more than once but under ten times. The V call is TRBV7-9, the J call TRBJ1-3; maybe TRBD1 (6 bases). V was clipped by 5 bases and J by 3 bases, with 14 bases between them. The germline gives CDR1 SEHNR, CDR2 FQNEAQ (reference sequence). The CDR3 sequence is 15 residues long. The CDR3 loop reads CASSADRLLGNTIYF. For the CDR3, the DNA is TGTGCCAGCAGCGCCGACAGGTTGCTTGGAAACACCATATATTTT.

The gene calls are TRBV27 and TRBJ1-1; 7 nucleotides line up with TRBD1. The CDR3 spans 14 residues. Germline values: CDR1 MNHEY, CDR2 SMNVEV (reference sequence). The ends lost 3 bases at V and 5 bases at J; junction bases unmatched: 6. Written as DNA, the CDR3 is TGTGCCAGCAGTTTCTCGCGCAGGGGGACTGAAGCTTTCTTT. Encoded protein: CASSFSRRGTEAFF.

The CDR3 coding sequence is TGTGCCACCAGTCGAACAGGGTCTGGCTACACCTTC. Translation gives CATSRTGSGYTF. The V and J genes are TRBV24-1 and TRBJ1-2; TRBD1 might be the D (6 bases). The ends were cut back, 6 bases at V and 7 bases at J, with 11 bases in the middle. The CDR3 spans 12 residues. Germline V CDR1 and CDR2: KGHDR, SFDVKD.

This clonotype was counted at least ten times. The chain joins TRBV28 to TRBJ1-2; no definite D call. V was pared by 2 bases and J by 2 bases, with 15 bases between. CDR1 and CDR2 from the germline V gene are MDHEN and SYDVKM. The CDR3 contains 16 residues. In DNA, the CDR3 is TGTGCCAGCAGTTTAGTCGTACATTTGGGGAACTATGGCTACACCTTC. Protein sequence: CASSLVVHLGNYGYTF.

The J gene is TRBJ2-7, the V gene TRBV6-1; no clear D gene. CDR1 and CDR2 from the germline V gene are MNHNS and SASEGT. This CDR3 comprises 15 residues. The V gene lost 1 base and the J gene lost 4 bases, with 14 bases spanning the gap. DNA of the CDR3: TGTGCCAGCAGTGAAGAGGAGTTGGATTATTACGAGCAGTACTTC. Translating it yields CASSEEELDYYEQYF.

This clonotype was counted at least ten times. This sequence joins TRBV29-1 and TRBJ1-2; D remains ambiguous. Trimming pared 6 bases from V and 5 bases from J, leaving 16 bases between. Looked up from germline, CDR1 is SQVTM and CDR2 is ANQGSEA. The CDR3 runs 13 residues. The DNA for the CDR3 is TGCAGCGTCGACCGGACGGAAACTTATGGCTACACCTTC. The encoded protein is CSVDRTETYGYTF. Full variable domain (rest looked up from reference TRBV29-1 and TRBJ1-2): SAVISQKPSRDICQRGTSLTIQCQVDSQVTMMFWYRQQPGQSLTLIATANQGSEATYESGFVIDKFPISRPNLTFSTLTVSNMSPEDSSIYLCSVDRTETYGYTFGSGTRLTVV.

With regard to this clonotype: Possible read error: a much larger clone is one base away. V gene TRBV28 combines with J gene TRBJ2-2, with 12 positions matching TRBD2. The CDR3 totals 16 residues. V lost 6 bases, J lost 4 bases, and 6 bases stayed unmatched. CDR1 and CDR2 (germline): MDHEN, SYDVKM. The CDR3 nucleotides read TGTGCCAGCAGGGGAACTAGCGGGAGGCGCACCGGGGAGCTGTTTTTT. It is translated as CASRGTSGRRTGELFF.

This clonotype was seen at least ten times. The chain joins TRBV6-1 to TRBJ1-2; D remains ambiguous. Germline CDR1 is MNHNS and CDR2 is SASEGT. Trimming shortened V by 7 bases and J by 8 bases, and 20 bases separated the two germline ends. CDR3 size: 14 residues. This CDR3 reads CASTDLVPIVGYTF. The CDR3 region has the DNA TGTGCCAGCACTGATTTGGTTCCAATTGTAGGCTACACCTTC.